The T cell receptor beta chain under discussion was sequenced for a study of T cell repertoires in cytomegalovirus infection. Whole-study context: Public TCR beta signatures indicated both CMV infection and matching HLA type.

TCRdb reprocessed the reads via MiXCR and lists one record per CDR3 protein. The repertoire holds some 150,000 distinct CDR3 sequences, about 6.5% seen once, with roughly 18% in the top ten. The CDR3 is 15 residues long. Germline V gene lookup returns CDR1 SEHNR and CDR2 FQNEAQ (reference sequence). Trimming at V came to 5 bases and at J to 6 bases, leaving 8 bases not matched to a gene. This clonotype has only a few counts. The chain employs TRBV7-9 and TRBJ2-1; 9 bases are a match to TRBD1. This sequence was found in a human donor in good health (CMV status not recorded). Some clones in this sample may be carry-over from other donors' samples. The sample was PBMCs. Here the CDR3 reads CASSATGGWGNEQFF. CDR3 bases: TGTGCCAGCAGCGCGACAGGGGGTTGGGGCAATGAGCAGTTCTTC.